A single sample is the source of the 27 T cell receptor beta chains below, sequenced in a study of shared clonotypes between healthy human individuals. The method was immunoSEQ multiplex PCR; TCRdb's version includes in-frame clones alone and lacks a portion of them. The sample consists of 2 million to 2.5 million clones, approximately 96% of them appearing once. The specimen was naive CD4+ T cells sorted from blood. Sample subset: CD45RA+ positively selected. The receptors come from a man aged 18 to 29 in good health.

V gene TRBV7-9 combines with J gene TRBJ2-3; D gene ambiguous. Germline lookup yields CDR1 SEHNR and CDR2 FQNEAQ (reference sequence). This CDR3 region has 15 residues. The ends were cut back, 1 base at V and 4 bases at J, with 12 bases in the middle. DNA of the CDR3: TGTGCCAGCAGCTTAGGTTTTGTAGCCCCAGATACGCAGTATTTT. This sequence encodes CASSLGFVAPDTQYF.

The chain employs TRBV27 and TRBJ1-1; 7 nucleotides agree with TRBD1. The V gene end was trimmed by 4 bases and the J gene end by 8 bases; junction bases not matched to a gene: 10. Germline CDR1 reads MNHEY; CDR2 reads SMNVEV (reference sequence). The CDR3 consists of 14 residues. CDR3 nucleotide sequence: TGTGCCAGCAGTTCAAGGACAGGTAAGACCGAAGCTTTCTTT. Protein sequence: CASSSRTGKTEAFF.

The count of this clone is one. The chain couples TRBV5-8 to TRBJ2-2; D gene unclear. This CDR3 has 14 residues. CDR1 is SGHTS and CDR2 is YDEGEE in the germline V gene. With 2 bases removed from V and 4 bases from J, the gap between germline ends came to 9 bases. Here the CDR3 reads CASSLTAFTGELFF. For the CDR3, the DNA is TGTGCCAGCAGCTTAACAGCGTTCACCGGGGAGCTGTTTTTT.

This sequence joins TRBV5-6 and TRBJ1-6; possibly TRBD1 for D (5 bases). V lost 4 bases and J 11 bases, leaving 25 bases between the germline ends. The CDR3 loop spans 17 amino acids. From germline, CDR1 is SGHDT and CDR2 YYEEEE. The CDR3 spells CASSLTWDGRGMAPLHF. In DNA form, the CDR3 reads TGTGCCAGCAGCCTTACTTGGGACGGAAGAGGAATGGCACCCCTCCACTTT.

This clone was seen only once. The chain links TRBV5-6 to TRBJ1-5, with 9 bases fitting TRBD1. Trimming at V came to 0 bases and at J to 3 bases, leaving 4 bases not matched to a gene. The CDR3 contains 16 residues. Per germline, CDR1 SGHDT and CDR2 YYEEEE. In DNA, the CDR3 is TGTGCCAGCAGCTTGGCCGGGACAGGGAACAATCAGCCCCAGCATTTT. Amino acids: CASSLAGTGNNQPQHF.

In DNA form, the CDR3 reads TGTGCCAGCAGTTACCGACTAGCTTCCTACGAGCAGTACTTC. The encoded protein is CASSYRLASYEQYF. The chain is built from TRBV6-5 and TRBJ2-7, with 7 nucleotides matching TRBD2. V gave up 2 bases and J gave up 1 base; unmatched junction bases: 2. CDR1 is MNHEY, CDR2 SVGAGI, per germline. CDR3 length equals 14 residues.

In DNA, the CDR3 is TGTGCCAGTAGTATGTTGAGGGGATGGAGCAACACTGAAGCTTTCTTT. It is translated as CASSMLRGWSNTEAFF. The genes are TRBV19 and TRBJ1-1; weak D call: TRBD1 (5 bases). The germline gives CDR1 LNHDA, CDR2 SQIVND (reference sequence). This CDR3 has 16 residues. The V gene lost 3 bases and the J gene lost 2 bases, with 16 bases spanning the gap.

This chain uses TRBV6-1 with TRBJ1-2, with TRBD1 as a possible D gene (6 bases). The CDR3 sequence is 12 residues long. V was shortened by 7 bases and J by 5 bases, with 11 bases between the two germline ends. Germline V gives CDR1 MNHNS, CDR2 SASEGT. The CDR3 sequence is CASMRGSYGYTF. As DNA, the CDR3 is TGTGCCAGCATGAGGGGGTCTTATGGCTACACCTTC.

The DNA of the CDR3 is TGTGCCAGCGGATCCCCCTTTGGCTACACCTTC. Translating gives CASGSPFGYTF. The rearrangement uses TRBV27 and TRBJ1-2; the D is unclear. Trimming stripped 8 bases from V and 7 bases from J, with 11 bases between. There are 11 residues in the CDR3. Germline V gene lookup returns CDR1 MNHEY and CDR2 SMNVEV (reference sequence).

This chain joins TRBV10-1 and TRBJ2-1; the D is unclear. The V end was cut by 3 bases, the J end by 5 bases, with 14 bases between. Germline V CDR1 and CDR2: WNHNN, SYGVQD (reference sequence). The CDR3 sequence is 15 residues long. The CDR3, as DNA: TGCGCCAGCAGTGACGTAGTGGAGCCGGACAATGAGCAGTTCTTC. It is translated as CASSDVVEPDNEQFF.

The chain employs TRBV7-6 and TRBJ1-3; the match to TRBD1 covers 7 bases. The J segment lost 2 bases and the V segment lost 1 base, leaving 2 bases of the junction unmatched. In germline, CDR1 is SGHVS, CDR2 FNYEAQ. This CDR3 region has 15 residues. The CDR3 sequence: CASSLEQGPGNTIYF. The CDR3 DNA follows: TGTGCCAGCAGCTTAGAACAGGGGCCTGGAAACACCATATATTTT. Together with reference TRBV7-6 and TRBJ1-3, the CDR3 gives the full variable domain: GAGVSQSPRYKVTKRGQDVALRCDPISGHVSLYWYRQALGQGPEFLTYFNYEAQQDKSGLPNDRFSAERPEGSISTLTIQRTEQRDSAMYRCASSLEQGPGNTIYFGEGSWLTVV.

The chain couples TRBV7-9 to TRBJ2-7, with a tentative D call TRBD2 (5 bases). Germline lookup yields CDR1 SEHNR and CDR2 FQNEAQ (reference sequence). Trimming pared 8 bases from V and 6 bases from J, leaving 17 bases between. The CDR3 is made up of 13 amino acids. CDR3 DNA sequence: TGTGCCAGCGCTGGGTCGGGGATGGGCGAGCAGTACTTC. Protein product: CASAGSGMGEQYF. The full variable domain, its missing parts supplied by reference TRBV7-9 and TRBJ2-7, is DTGVSQNPRHKITKRGQNVTFRCDPISEHNRLYWYRQTLGQGPEFLTYFQNEAQLEKSRLLSDRFSAERPKGSFSTLEIQRTEQGDSAMYLCASAGSGMGEQYFGPGTRLTVT.

The V gene is TRBV19, the J gene TRBJ2-5; the D is unclear. CDR1 is LNHDA and CDR2 is SQIVND in the germline V gene (reference sequence). The germline V and J ends were trimmed by 3 bases and 2 bases, with 7 bases remaining between them. The CDR3 length is 13 residues. CDR3 protein: CASSIGPQETQYF. CDR3 nucleotides: TGTGCCAGTAGTATCGGGCCTCAAGAGACCCAGTACTTC. Combining the CDR3 with reference TRBV19 and TRBJ2-5 gives the whole variable domain DGGITQSPKYLFRKEGQNVTLSCEQNLNHDAMYWYRQDPGQGLRLIYYSQIVNDFQKGDIAEGYSVSREKKESFPLTVTSAQKNPTAFYLCASSIGPQETQYFGPGTRLLVL.

V gene TRBV7-2 combines with J gene TRBJ2-1; tentatively, D is TRBD2 (5 bases). The CDR3 is 16 residues long. Germline V gene data show CDR1 as SGHTA and CDR2 as FQGNSA. Trimming shortened V by 2 bases and J by 6 bases, and 17 bases separated the two germline ends. The CDR3 protein is CASSLNTRPLGNEQFF. CDR3 in DNA: TGTGCCAGCAGCTTAAATACTAGGCCCCTTGGCAATGAGCAGTTCTTC.

J is TRBJ2-4 and V is TRBV6-1; D call uncertain. Per the germline V gene, CDR1 is MNHNS and CDR2 is SASEGT. Trimming shortened V by 2 bases and J by 0 bases, and 8 bases separated the two germline ends. The CDR3 is 15 residues long. The CDR3 coding sequence is TGTGCCAGCAGTGAATCGGAATTAGCCAAAAACATTCAGTACTTC. Its translation: CASSESELAKNIQYF.

In the case of this clone: Other DNA variants within this sample encode the same CDR3. The chain is built from TRBV5-1 and TRBJ2-2, with D unresolved. The CDR3 extends over 13 amino acids. V lost 0 bases and J 4 bases, leaving 4 bases between the germline ends. Germline CDR1 reads SGHRS; CDR2 reads YFSETQ. CDR3 sequence: CASSLERTGELFF. The CDR3 nucleotides read TGCGCCAGCAGCTTGGAGCGCACCGGGGAGCTGTTTTTT.

V gene TRBV2 combines with J gene TRBJ2-3; D tentatively reads TRBD1 or TRBD2 (6 bases each). The V and J ends lost 8 bases and 4 bases respectively, with 16 bases between them. Germline loops: CDR1 SNHLY, CDR2 FYNNEI. The CDR3 has 14 residues. This CDR3 is CASVGEGGSDTQYF. CDR3 sequence (DNA): TGTGCCAGCGTCGGAGAGGGGGGCTCAGATACGCAGTATTTT.

This clone was recorded once. This chain joins TRBV10-2 and TRBJ2-7; TRBD1 matches 8 bases. V lost 2 bases to trimming and J lost 4 bases; unmatched junction nucleotides: 4. This CDR3 contains 14 residues. Germline V lookup: CDR1 WSHSY, CDR2 SAAADI. The CDR3: CASSELRGRYEQYF. DNA for the CDR3: TGCGCCAGCAGTGAGCTCAGGGGGCGGTACGAGCAGTACTTC.

The CDR3 nucleotides are TGTGCCAGCTCACCAGGAACAGAACTTAACTATGGCTACACCTTC. Translating it yields CASSPGTELNYGYTF. The rearrangement joins TRBV18 to TRBJ1-2; D ambiguous. Germline lookup yields CDR1 KGHSH and CDR2 LQKENI. This CDR3 comprises 15 residues. V lost 2 bases, J lost 1 base, and 11 bases lay in between.

The rearrangement uses TRBV10-1 and TRBJ2-7; 8 nucleotides align to TRBD2. The CDR3 length is 15 residues. The junction had 6 bases not matched to a gene; V was cut back by 4 bases and J by 1 base. The germline CDR1 and CDR2 sequences are WNHNN and SYGVQD (reference sequence). CDR3 sequence: CASSAGSGNSYEQYF. The DNA for the CDR3 is TGCGCCAGCAGTGCTGGTAGCGGGAATTCCTACGAGCAGTACTTC.

The rearrangement uses TRBV7-9 and TRBJ2-1; 10 nucleotides line up with TRBD1. The CDR3 runs 19 residues. Germline values: CDR1 SEHNR, CDR2 FQNEAQ (reference sequence). V shed 2 bases, J shed 4 bases, and the junction held 14 bases outside the gene matches. The CDR3 loop reads CASSLISLRGTGVYNEQFF. The DNA for the CDR3 is TGTGCCAGCAGCTTAATCTCGTTGCGTGGGACAGGGGTATACAATGAGCAGTTCTTC.

This clone was seen a handful of times. The V and J genes are TRBV25-1 and TRBJ2-2, with 9 bases matching TRBD1. The CDR3 has 15 residues. Looked up from germline, CDR1 is MGHDK and CDR2 is SYGVNS. V gave up 8 bases and J gave up 4 bases; unmatched junction bases: 8. The CDR3 sequence: CASGAWTGATGELFF. CDR3 in DNA: TGTGCCAGCGGGGCTTGGACAGGGGCCACCGGGGAGCTGTTTTTT. The variable domain in full, with the rest retrieved from reference TRBV25-1 and TRBJ2-2, is EADIYQTPRYLVIGTGKKITLECSQTMGHDKMYWYQQDPGMELHLIHYSYGVNSTEKGDLSSESTVSRIRTEHFPLTLESARPSHTSQYLCASGAWTGATGELFFGEGSRLTVL.

The chain recombines TRBV10-2 with TRBJ2-3; 15 bases are a match to TRBD2. The CDR3 extends over 17 amino acids. The V gene end was trimmed by 6 bases and the J gene end by 6 bases; junction bases not matched to a gene: 10. The germline V gene encodes CDR1 WSHSY and CDR2 SAAADI. CDR3 protein: CASSHWTSGGGSDTQYF. The CDR3 DNA reads TGCGCCAGCAGCCATTGGACTAGCGGGGGGGGATCGGATACGCAGTATTTT.

As for this clone: Different DNA sequences within this sample yield the same CDR3. The chain carries TRBV29-1 and TRBJ2-5, with TRBD1 matching over 9 bases. The CDR3 length is 12 residues. The J segment lost 4 bases and the V segment lost 6 bases, leaving 3 bases of the junction unmatched. Germline V gene lookup returns CDR1 SQVTM and CDR2 ANQGSEA. CDR3 DNA: TGCAGCGTGGGACAGGGAAGAGAGACCCAGTACTTC. Translation: CSVGQGRETQYF.

The sample holds a few counts of this clone. The sample contains more than one DNA sequence encoding this CDR3. V and J are TRBV18 and TRBJ2-7; D remains ambiguous. Trimming removed 1 base from V and 0 bases from J, with 4 bases in between. This CDR3 comprises 13 residues. The V gene's germline CDR1 is KGHSH and CDR2 LQKENI. CDR3 protein: CASSPLVSYEQYF. For the CDR3, the DNA is TGTGCCAGCTCACCACTTGTCTCCTACGAGCAGTACTTC.

The CDR3: CASSAQLSLAGGNSNTGELFF. DNA of the CDR3: TGTGCCAGCTCAGCCCAACTTTCCCTAGCGGGAGGAAACTCGAACACCGGGGAGCTGTTTTTT. The J gene is TRBJ2-2, the V gene TRBV18, with 11 bases identical to TRBD2. The CDR3 has 21 residues. Germline V gene lookup returns CDR1 KGHSH and CDR2 LQKENI. The V gene end was trimmed by 5 bases and the J gene end by 0 bases; junction bases not matched to a gene: 17.

The chain combines TRBV4-1 with TRBJ1-3, with a tentative D call TRBD1 (5 bases). Germline values: CDR1 MGHRA, CDR2 YSYEKL. V dropped 0 bases and J dropped 0 bases, with 9 bases sitting between them. The CDR3 has 16 residues. The CDR3 DNA sequence: TGCGCCAGCAGCCAAGAGCAGGGCAGCTCTGGAAACACCATATATTTT. It specifies CASSQEQGSSGNTIYF.